The sample holds a few counts of the clone carrying this T cell receptor beta chain. As yet, its antigen is unknown. Looked up from germline, CDR1 is LGHNA and CDR2 is YSLEER. V was shortened by 1 base and J by 5 bases, with 8 bases between the two germline ends. This CDR3 contains 13 residues. The definition of stable Graves' hyperthyroidism was no ophthalmopathy progression within 18 months. This sample is part of a study of T cells in Graves' hyperthyroidism and ophthalmopathy. General study points: Blood held most thyroid clonotypes expanded above 0.001 frequency.

The source material, RNA transcripts, was used to amplify TCR beta CDR3 regions. HTBI primers were the set used in a first-round RT-PCR of the TCR CDR3. TCRdb independently ran MiXCR on the multiplex PCR reads; one entry per CDR3 protein. The sample lists more than 600,000 distinct CDR3 sequences; 16% were seen once. The sample taken for sequencing was blood. The clonotype originates from a man between 18 and 35 years old with Graves' hyperthyroidism. V and J are TRBV4-3 and TRBJ2-5; a possible D gene is TRBD2 (5 bases). In DNA, the CDR3 is TGCGCCAGCAGCCAAGGCTCGGGGGAGACCCAGTACTTC. As protein: CASSQGSGETQYF.